Listed below are T cell receptor beta chains from one sample, sequenced in a study of shared T cell receptors in the human thymus. Assay used: immunoSEQ multiplex PCR; TCRdb lists only in-frame clones, some missing. The table lists roughly 660,000 clones, roughly 90% of them singletons. These data were also reused for a study on human thymus T cells.

Input material: thymocytes. These receptors were taken from a boy in the first two years of life with a congenital heart defect. The CDR3 runs from the conserved cysteine through the conserved F or W.

J: TRBJ1-5
V: TRBV6-5
CDR3: CASSYDRYSNQPQHF

J: TRBJ2-5
V: TRBV29-1
CDR3: CSVGRVEETQYF

J: TRBJ2-3
V: TRBV11-2
CDR3: CASSRTSHTQYF

J: TRBJ2-1
V: TRBV12-5
CDR3: CASGLAPEGLVGAEQFF

J: TRBJ2-3
V: TRBV4-2
CDR3: CASSPTSGSTDTQYF

J: TRBJ1-5
V: TRBV18
CDR3: CASSPHRDKEWASNQPQHF

J: TRBJ1-4
V: TRBV27
CDR3: CASGQGFAGEKLFF

J: TRBJ2-2
V: TRBV6-1
CDR3: CASSERSLAGEKGGELFF

J: TRBJ2-7
V: TRBV14
CDR3: CASSHGQASSYEQYF

J: TRBJ2-7
V: TRBV12-5
CDR3: CASGLVAEGQSFLNYEQYF

J: TRBJ2-4
V: TRBV19
CDR3: CASSRETGLALAKNIQYF

J: TRBJ1-1
V: TRBV20-1
CDR3: CSVRGYTEAFF

J: TRBJ2-3
V: TRBV27
CDR3: CASSLLRRGSDTQYF

J: TRBJ2-2
V: TRBV7-2
CDR3: CASSPEWREGSGELFF